One sample yielded the 7 T cell receptor beta chains listed below, sequenced in a study of blood T cell repertoires in COVID-19. Produced via immunoSEQ multiplex PCR; TCRdb's table is partial and in-frame only. The data show about 300,000 clones, around 89% seen once. Sequencing was carried out using peripheral blood. Receptor source: a man younger than 35 who had recovered from COVID-19.

A word on this clone: Distinct nucleotide sequences in the sample also encode this CDR3. The chain joins TRBV7-9 to TRBJ1-1; D is undetermined. Germline assignment: CDR1 SEHNR and CDR2 FQNEAQ (reference sequence). There are 14 residues in the CDR3. Deletions cut 3 bases from V and 1 base from J, with 9 bases between. The CDR3 protein is CASSFAAENTEAFF. In DNA, the CDR3 is TGTGCCAGCAGCTTCGCTGCGGAGAACACTGAAGCTTTCTTT. Complete variable domain (other parts from reference TRBV7-9 and TRBJ1-1): DTGVSQNPRHKITKRGQNVTFRCDPISEHNRLYWYRQTLGQGPEFLTYFQNEAQLEKSRLLSDRFSAERPKGSFSTLEIQRTEQGDSAMYLCASSFAAENTEAFFGQGTRLTVV.

Comment on this clone: This sample includes further DNA sequences coding for the same CDR3. The chain combines TRBV6-5 with TRBJ1-1; 8 bases line up with TRBD1. Germline CDR1 reads MNHEY; CDR2 reads SVGAGI. V was clipped by 6 bases and J by 1 base; unmatched bases: 4. CDR3 length equals 14 residues. This CDR3 reads CASRRDRGNTEAFF. The DNA of the CDR3 is TGTGCCAGCAGACGCGACAGGGGGAACACTGAAGCTTTCTTT.

The rearrangement links TRBV10-3 to TRBJ1-1, with a possible D match to TRBD1 (5 bases). Trimming removed 4 bases at V and 1 base at J, with 10 bases between. Germline assignment: CDR1 ENHRY and CDR2 SYGVKD. CDR3 length equals 14 residues. As DNA, the CDR3 is TGTGCCATCAGTGGATCAGGGCAGAACACTGAAGCTTTCTTT. Protein sequence: CAISGSGQNTEAFF.

The J gene is TRBJ1-2, the V gene TRBV11-1, with D unresolved. The CDR3 has 15 amino acids. With 1 base removed from V and 2 bases from J, the gap between germline ends came to 11 bases. Germline assignment: CDR1 SGHAT and CDR2 FQDESV (reference sequence). This chain's CDR3 is CASSLEYEGNYGYTF. The CDR3 bases are TGTGCCAGCAGCTTAGAATACGAGGGAAACTATGGCTACACCTTC.

The chain employs TRBV27 and TRBJ2-1; D is undetermined. The CDR3 consists of 12 residues. The V end was cut by 8 bases, the J end by 2 bases, with 7 bases between. Per the germline V gene, CDR1 is MNHEY and CDR2 is SMNVEV (reference sequence). As DNA, the CDR3 is TGTGCCAGCGCAGGTACCTACAATGAGCAGTTCTTC. As protein: CASAGTYNEQFF.

V and J are TRBV5-6 and TRBJ2-7; D might be TRBD1 (6 bases). The CDR3 length is 14 residues. V was pared by 3 bases and J by 6 bases, with 16 bases between. CDR1 SGHDT and CDR2 YYEEEE come from the germline V gene. The CDR3 DNA reads TGTGCCAGCAGCTGGGGGCGCCCGGCGGGCGAGCAGTACTTC. It encodes CASSWGRPAGEQYF. The whole variable domain, remainder taken from reference TRBV5-6 and TRBJ2-7, is DAGVTQSPTHLIKTRGQQVTLRCSPKSGHDTVSWYQQALGQGPQFIFQYYEEEERQRGNFPDRFSGHQFPNYSSELNVNALLLGDSALYLCASSWGRPAGEQYFGPGTRLTVT.

V is TRBV7-9 and J is TRBJ1-1; no definite D call. With 2 bases removed from V and 6 bases from J, the gap between germline ends came to 4 bases. CDR1 is SEHNR and CDR2 is FQNEAQ in the germline V gene (reference sequence). CDR3 length equals 11 residues. CDR3: CASSLPSEAFF. CDR3 DNA sequence: TGTGCCAGCAGCTTACCTTCTGAAGCTTTCTTT.